This TCR beta chain was profiled in a study of PD-L1 blockade in urothelial cancer. Time point of the sample: peripheral blood 6 weeks after treatment start. Germline loops: CDR1 LGHNA, CDR2 YNFKEQ. The CDR3 spans 15 residues. With 5 bases removed from V and 3 bases from J, the gap between germline ends came to 17 bases. The protocol was immunoSEQ multiplex PCR, while the TCRdb copy is restricted to in-frame clones and leaves out a portion. The repertoire holds about 120,000 clones, with 85% to 90% as singletons. The material was PBMCs, obtained around atezolizumab (anti-PD-L1) treatment. This TCR came from a man between 60 and 75 years old with urothelial cancer. The rearrangement links TRBV4-2 to TRBJ2-7; no firm D call. The DNA of the CDR3 is TGTGCCAGCAGCGTTAACTCTAACGGGTACTACGAGCAGTACTTC. Translation: CASSVNSNGYYEQYF.